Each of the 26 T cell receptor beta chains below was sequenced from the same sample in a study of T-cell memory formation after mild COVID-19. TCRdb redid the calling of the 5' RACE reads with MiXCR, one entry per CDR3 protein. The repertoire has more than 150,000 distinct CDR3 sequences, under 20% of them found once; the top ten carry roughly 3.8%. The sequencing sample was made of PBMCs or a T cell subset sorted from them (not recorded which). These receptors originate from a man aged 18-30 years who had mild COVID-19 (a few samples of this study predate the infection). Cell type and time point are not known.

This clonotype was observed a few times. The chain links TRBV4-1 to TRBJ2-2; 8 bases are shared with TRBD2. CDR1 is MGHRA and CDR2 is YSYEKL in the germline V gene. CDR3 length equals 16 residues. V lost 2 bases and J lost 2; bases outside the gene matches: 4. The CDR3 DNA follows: TGCGCCAGCAGCCAACTCGCGGGGGGTAACACCGGGGAGCTGTTTTTT. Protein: CASSQLAGGNTGELFF.

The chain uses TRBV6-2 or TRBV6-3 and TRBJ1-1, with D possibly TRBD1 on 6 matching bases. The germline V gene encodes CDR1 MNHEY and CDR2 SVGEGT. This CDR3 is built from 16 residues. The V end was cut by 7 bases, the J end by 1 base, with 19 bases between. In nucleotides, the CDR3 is TGTGCCAGCATACACCGCGAAGGGGGGTGGAACACTGAAGCTTTCTTT. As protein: CASIHREGGWNTEAFF.

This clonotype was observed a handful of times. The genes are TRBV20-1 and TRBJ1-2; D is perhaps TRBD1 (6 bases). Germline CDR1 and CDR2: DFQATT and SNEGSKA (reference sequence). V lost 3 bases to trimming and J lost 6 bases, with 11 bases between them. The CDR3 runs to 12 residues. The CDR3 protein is CSARDQGHGYTF. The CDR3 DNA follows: TGCAGTGCTAGGGACCAGGGGCATGGCTACACCTTC.

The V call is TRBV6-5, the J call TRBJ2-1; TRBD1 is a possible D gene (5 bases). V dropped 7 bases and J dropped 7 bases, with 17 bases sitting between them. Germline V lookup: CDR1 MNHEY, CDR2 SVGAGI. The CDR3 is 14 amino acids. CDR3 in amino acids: CASTWMEGDNEQFF. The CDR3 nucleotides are TGTGCCAGCACGTGGATGGAAGGGGATAATGAGCAGTTCTTC.

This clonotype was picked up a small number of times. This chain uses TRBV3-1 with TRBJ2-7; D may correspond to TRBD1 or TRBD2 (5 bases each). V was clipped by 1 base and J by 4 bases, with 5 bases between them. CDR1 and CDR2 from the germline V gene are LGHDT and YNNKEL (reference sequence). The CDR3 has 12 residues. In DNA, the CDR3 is TGTGCCAGCAGCCAAGGGGGGTACGAGCAGTACTTC. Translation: CASSQGGYEQYF.

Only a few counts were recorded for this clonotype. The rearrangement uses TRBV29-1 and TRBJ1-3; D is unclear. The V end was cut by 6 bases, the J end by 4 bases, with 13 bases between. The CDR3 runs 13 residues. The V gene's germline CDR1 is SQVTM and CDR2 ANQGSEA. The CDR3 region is CSVRTALGNTIYF. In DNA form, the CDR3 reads TGCAGCGTCCGGACCGCCCTGGGAAACACCATATATTTT.

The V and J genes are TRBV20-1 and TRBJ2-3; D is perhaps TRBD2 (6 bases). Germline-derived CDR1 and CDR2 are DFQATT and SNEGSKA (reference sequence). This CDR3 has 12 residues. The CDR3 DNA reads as TGCAGCCGGAGGGGATTCCCAGATACGCAGTATTTT. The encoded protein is CSRRGFPDTQYF.

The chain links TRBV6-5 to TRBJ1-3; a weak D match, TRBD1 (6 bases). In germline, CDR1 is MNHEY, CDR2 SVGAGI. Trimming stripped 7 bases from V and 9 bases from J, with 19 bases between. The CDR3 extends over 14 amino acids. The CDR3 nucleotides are TGTGCCAGCAAATCCCGCCAGGGGCTTTTCACCATATATTTT. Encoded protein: CASKSRQGLFTIYF.

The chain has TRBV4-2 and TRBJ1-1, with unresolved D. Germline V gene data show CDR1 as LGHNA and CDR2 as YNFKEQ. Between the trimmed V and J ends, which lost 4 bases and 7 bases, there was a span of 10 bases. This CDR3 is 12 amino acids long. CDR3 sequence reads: CASSPRTDEAFF. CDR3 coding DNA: TGTGCCAGCAGCCCGCGGACTGATGAAGCTTTCTTT.

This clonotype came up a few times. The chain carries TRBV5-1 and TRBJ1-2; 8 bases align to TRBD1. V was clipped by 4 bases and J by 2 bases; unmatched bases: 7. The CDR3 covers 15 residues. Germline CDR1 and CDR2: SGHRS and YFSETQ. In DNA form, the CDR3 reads TGCGCCAGCAGCCCGAACAGGGGGACCAACTATGGCTACACCTTC. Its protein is CASSPNRGTNYGYTF.

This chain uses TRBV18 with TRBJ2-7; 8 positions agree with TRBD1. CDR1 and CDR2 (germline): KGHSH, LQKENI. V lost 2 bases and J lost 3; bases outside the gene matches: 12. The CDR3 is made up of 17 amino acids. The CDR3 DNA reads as TGTGCCAGCTCACCAACTCCCGGACAGGGAAGGGGCTACGAGCAGTACGTC. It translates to CASSPTPGQGRGYEQYV.

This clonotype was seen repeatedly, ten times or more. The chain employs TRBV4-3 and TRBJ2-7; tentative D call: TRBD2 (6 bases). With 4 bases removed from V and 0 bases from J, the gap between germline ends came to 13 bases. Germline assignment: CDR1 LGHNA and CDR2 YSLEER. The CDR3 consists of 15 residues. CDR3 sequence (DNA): TGCGCCAGCAGCCTCCGGGACTTGAGCTCCTACGAGCAGTACTTC. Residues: CASSLRDLSSYEQYF.

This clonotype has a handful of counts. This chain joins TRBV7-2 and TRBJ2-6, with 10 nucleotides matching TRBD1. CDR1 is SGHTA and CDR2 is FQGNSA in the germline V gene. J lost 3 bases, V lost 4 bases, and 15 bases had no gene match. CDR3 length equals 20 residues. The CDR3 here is CASSSPNGQGVRGGANVLTF. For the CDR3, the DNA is TGTGCCAGCAGCTCTCCAAACGGACAGGGGGTCCGAGGTGGGGCCAACGTCCTGACTTTC.

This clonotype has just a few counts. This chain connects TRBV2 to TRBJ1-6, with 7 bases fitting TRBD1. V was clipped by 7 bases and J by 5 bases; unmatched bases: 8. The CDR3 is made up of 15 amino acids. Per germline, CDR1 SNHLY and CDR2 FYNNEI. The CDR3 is CASTPGGTDNSPLHF. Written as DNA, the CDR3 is TGTGCCAGCACACCTGGGGGGACAGATAATTCACCCCTCCACTTT.

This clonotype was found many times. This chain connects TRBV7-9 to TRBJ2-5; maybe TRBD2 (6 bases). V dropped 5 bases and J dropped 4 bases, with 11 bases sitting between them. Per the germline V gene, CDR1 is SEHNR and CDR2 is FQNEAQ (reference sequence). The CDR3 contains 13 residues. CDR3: CASSAGSGETQYF. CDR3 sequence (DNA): TGTGCCAGCAGCGCGGGAAGTGGAGAGACCCAGTACTTC.

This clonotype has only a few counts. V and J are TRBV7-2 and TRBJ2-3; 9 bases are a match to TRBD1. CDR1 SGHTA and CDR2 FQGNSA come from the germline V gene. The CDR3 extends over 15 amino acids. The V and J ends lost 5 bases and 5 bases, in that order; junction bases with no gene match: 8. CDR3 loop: CASSVTGTGRDTQYF. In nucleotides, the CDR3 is TGTGCCAGCAGCGTCACCGGGACAGGGAGAGATACGCAGTATTTT.

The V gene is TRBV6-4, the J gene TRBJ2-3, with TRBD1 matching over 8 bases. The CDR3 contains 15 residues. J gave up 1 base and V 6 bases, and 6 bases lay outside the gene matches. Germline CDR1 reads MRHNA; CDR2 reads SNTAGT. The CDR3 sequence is CASRNGQGCTDTQYF. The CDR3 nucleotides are TGTGCCAGCAGAAACGGACAGGGCTGCACAGATACGCAGTATTTT.

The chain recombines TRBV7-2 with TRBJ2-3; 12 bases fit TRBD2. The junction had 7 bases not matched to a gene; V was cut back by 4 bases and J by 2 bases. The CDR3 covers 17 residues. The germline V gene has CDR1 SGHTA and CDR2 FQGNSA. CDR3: CASSYRGLAGHTDTQYF. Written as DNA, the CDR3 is TGTGCCAGCAGCTATCGCGGACTAGCGGGGCACACAGATACGCAGTATTTT.

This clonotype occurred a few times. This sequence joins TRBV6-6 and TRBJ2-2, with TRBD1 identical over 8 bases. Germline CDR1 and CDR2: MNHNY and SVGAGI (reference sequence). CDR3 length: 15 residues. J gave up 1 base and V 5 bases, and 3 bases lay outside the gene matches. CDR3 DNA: TGTGCCAGCAGTACAGGGGGTGAGAACACCGGGGAGCTGTTTTTT. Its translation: CASSTGGENTGELFF.

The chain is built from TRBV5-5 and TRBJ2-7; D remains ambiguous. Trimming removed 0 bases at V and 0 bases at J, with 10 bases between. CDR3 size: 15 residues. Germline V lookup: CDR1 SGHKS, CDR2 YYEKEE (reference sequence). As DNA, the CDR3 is TGTGCCAGCAGCTTGGGTCCGGTTAGCTCCTACGAGCAGTACGTC. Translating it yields CASSLGPVSSYEQYV.

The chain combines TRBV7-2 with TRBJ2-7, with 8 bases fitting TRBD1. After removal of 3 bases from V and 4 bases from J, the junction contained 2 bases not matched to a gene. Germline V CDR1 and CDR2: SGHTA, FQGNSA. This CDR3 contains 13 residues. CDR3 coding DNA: TGTGCCAGCAGCTTCGACAGGGGATACGAGCAGTACGTC. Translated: CASSFDRGYEQYV.

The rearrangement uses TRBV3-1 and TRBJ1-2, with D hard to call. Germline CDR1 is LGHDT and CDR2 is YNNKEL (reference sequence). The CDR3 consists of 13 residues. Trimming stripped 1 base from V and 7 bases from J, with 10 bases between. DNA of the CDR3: TGTGCCAGCAGCCAAGGACGTAGGACTGGCTACACCTTC. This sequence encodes CASSQGRRTGYTF.

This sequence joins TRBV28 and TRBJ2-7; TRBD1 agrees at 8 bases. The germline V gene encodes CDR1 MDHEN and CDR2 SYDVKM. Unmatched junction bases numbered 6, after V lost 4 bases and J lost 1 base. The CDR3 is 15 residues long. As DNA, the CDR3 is TGTGCCAGCAGTTCCCCAGGGGGCGGTTCCTACGAGCAGTACGTC. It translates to CASSSPGGGSYEQYV.

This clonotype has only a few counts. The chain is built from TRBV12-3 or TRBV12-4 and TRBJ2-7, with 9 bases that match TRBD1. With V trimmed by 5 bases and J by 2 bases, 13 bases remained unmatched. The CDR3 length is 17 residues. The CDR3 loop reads CASSPNTGQGVTYEQYF. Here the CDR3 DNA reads TGTGCCAGCAGTCCCAATACGGGACAGGGTGTGACCTACGAGCAGTACTTC.

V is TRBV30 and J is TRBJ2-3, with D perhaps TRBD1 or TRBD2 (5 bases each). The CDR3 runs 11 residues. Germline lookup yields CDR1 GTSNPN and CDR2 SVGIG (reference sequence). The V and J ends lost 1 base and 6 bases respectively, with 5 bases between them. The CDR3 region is CAWSGGDTQYF. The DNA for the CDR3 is TGTGCCTGGAGTGGGGGGGATACGCAGTATTTT. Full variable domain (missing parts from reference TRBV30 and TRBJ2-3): SQTIHQWPATLVQPVGSPLSLECTVEGTSNPNLYWYRQAAGRGLQLLFYSVGIGQISSEVPQNLSASRPQDRQFILSSKKLLLSDSGFYLCAWSGGDTQYFGPGTRLTVL.

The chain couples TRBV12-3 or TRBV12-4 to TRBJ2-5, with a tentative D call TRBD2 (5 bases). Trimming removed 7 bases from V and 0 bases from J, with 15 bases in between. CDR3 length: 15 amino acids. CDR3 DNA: TGTGCCAGCAATCATGGGCGGAGGAACCAAGAGACCCAGTACTTC. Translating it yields CASNHGRRNQETQYF.